This T cell receptor (beta chain) came from a study of blood T cell repertoires in COVID-19. Study overall: Italy, Spain and the United States were the sources of the convalescent and acute COVID-19 samples. The analysed material was cDNA or gDNA that came from T cells, B-cell-depleted T cells, or PBMCs.

This CDR3 is built from 12 residues. Trimming stripped 8 bases from V and 5 bases from J, with 12 bases between. CDR1 SNHLY and CDR2 FYNNEI come from the germline V gene. As processed by the authors: Nucleated cell counts were estimated from reference gene primer amplification. Here immunoSEQ multiplex PCR was the method, and the copy in TCRdb shows in-frame clones only, minus some. The V and J calls and the clone size are those of that table, but D and trimming were determined from the DNA. The sample includes approximately 270,000 clones, roughly 86% of them seen just once. V and J are TRBV2 and TRBJ1-1; D is possibly TRBD1 (5 bases). The sample consisted of peripheral blood. The clonotype comes from a man in his forties with active or convalescent COVID-19. Written as DNA, the CDR3 is TGTGCCAGCGGGGCAGGGTCGACTGAAGCTTTCTTT. Encoded protein: CASGAGSTEAFF.